These 20 T cell receptor beta chains share one sample of origin, sequenced in a study of blood T cell repertoires in COVID-19. Repertoires were generated with immunoSEQ multiplex PCR, while TCRdb's copy carries only in-frame clones and drops some. The sample has about 310,000 clones; about nine tenths are singletons. Sequencing was carried out using PBMCs or T cells enriched from blood (not recorded which). The receptors derive from a woman aged 40 to 55 who had recovered from COVID-19.

The rearrangement uses TRBV10-2 and TRBJ2-3; TRBD2 matches 8 bases. The CDR3 is 15 residues long. J lost 5 bases, V lost 7 bases, and 11 bases had no gene match. CDR1 and CDR2 from the germline V gene are WSHSY and SAAADI. The CDR3 DNA is TGCGCCAGCACCCCGGGGCGGGGGGTACGAGATACGCAGTATTTT. Translating it yields CASTPGRGVRDTQYF.

The V gene is TRBV3-1 (or the pseudogene TRBV3-2), the J gene TRBJ1-2; D perhaps matches TRBD1 (6 bases). Trimming pared 2 bases from V and 4 bases from J, leaving 11 bases between. Germline CDR1 reads LGHDT; CDR2 reads YNNKEL (reference sequence). CDR3 length equals 14 residues. The CDR3 DNA sequence: TGTGCCAGCAGCCAATCAGGGGCGGGCTATGGCTACACCTTC. The encoded protein is CASSQSGAGYGYTF.

The chain combines TRBV11-3 with TRBJ1-2, with D maybe TRBD1 (6 bases). V dropped 4 bases and J dropped 4 bases, with 19 bases sitting between them. This CDR3 has 16 amino acids. CDR1 is SGHNT and CDR2 is YENEEA in the germline V gene. This CDR3 is CASSSTREGGRYGYTF. The CDR3, as DNA: TGTGCCAGCAGCTCCACCCGGGAGGGGGGCCGCTATGGCTACACCTTC.

This chain links TRBV7-6 with TRBJ2-7; 10 bases align to TRBD1. There are 15 residues in the CDR3. Germline V gene data show CDR1 as SGHVS and CDR2 as FNYEAQ. The V segment lost 5 bases and the J segment 4 bases; nucleotides outside the gene matches: 8. The DNA of the CDR3 is TGTGCCAGCAGCCAAGAGACAGGGGGCGCGTACGAGCAGTACTTC. Encoded protein: CASSQETGGAYEQYF.

This clone was seen a handful of times. This sequence joins TRBV7-6 and TRBJ1-5; the D gene is possibly TRBD1 (6 bases). The V gene's germline CDR1 is SGHVS and CDR2 FNYEAQ. The CDR3 has 16 amino acids. V lost 5 bases and J 3 bases, leaving 17 bases between the germline ends. CDR3 DNA: TGTGCCAGCAGCCCAGTGCGGGGGCCCCCCAATCAGCCCCAGCATTTT. Protein sequence: CASSPVRGPPNQPQHF.

The chain links TRBV6-5 to TRBJ1-2; 11 nucleotides match TRBD1. The CDR3 is made up of 15 amino acids. In germline, CDR1 is MNHEY, CDR2 SVGAGI. J was trimmed by 5 bases and V by 4 bases; bases with no gene match: 6. The CDR3 spells CASSLGQGAWYGYTF. The CDR3 nucleotides read TGTGCCAGCAGTTTAGGACAGGGGGCCTGGTATGGCTACACCTTC.

This clone was observed a single time. The V gene is TRBV30, the J gene TRBJ1-2; TRBD1 is a possible D gene (6 bases). The length of the CDR3 is 13 residues. CDR1 is GTSNPN and CDR2 is SVGIG in the germline V gene (reference sequence). Trimming cost V 3 bases and J 0 bases, with 8 bases left between them. CDR3 sequence: CAWRGASNYGYTF. CDR3 in DNA: TGTGCCTGGAGGGGGGCCTCTAACTATGGCTACACCTTC.

This clone was seen only once. V is TRBV20-1 and J is TRBJ1-1; TRBD1 is a possible D gene (6 bases). Trimming shortened V by 3 bases and J by 9 bases, and 11 bases separated the two germline ends. The V gene's germline CDR1 is DFQATT and CDR2 SNEGSKA (reference sequence). This CDR3 is 11 amino acids long. CDR3 protein: CSASPTGKAFF. The CDR3 nucleotides are TGCAGTGCTAGCCCTACAGGGAAAGCTTTCTTT.

The genes are TRBV11-3 and TRBJ2-2, with 9 bases fitting TRBD2. The CDR3 totals 13 residues. Trimming removed 5 bases from V and 9 bases from J; junction bases left unmatched: 4. Germline V gene sequence: CDR1 SGHNT, CDR2 YENEEA. Written as DNA, the CDR3 is TGTGCCAGCAGCGGCCCTAGCGGGAGGGAGCTGTTTTTT. It codes for CASSGPSGRELFF.

The V gene is TRBV5-1, the J gene TRBJ2-1; a possible D gene is TRBD2 (6 bases). Per germline, CDR1 SGHRS and CDR2 YFSETQ. Deletions cut 2 bases from V and 4 bases from J, with 10 bases between. The length of the CDR3 is 14 residues. CDR3 in amino acids: CASSFGTLYNEQFF. The CDR3 DNA reads as TGCGCCAGCAGCTTTGGGACTTTATACAATGAGCAGTTCTTC.

V and J are TRBV19 and TRBJ2-2, with 14 bases lining up with TRBD2. The ends lost 5 bases at V and 5 bases at J; junction bases unmatched: 4. In germline, CDR1 is LNHDA, CDR2 SQIVND (reference sequence). The CDR3 is made up of 16 amino acids. The CDR3 loop is CASSARTSGGTGELFF. CDR3 sequence (DNA): TGTGCCAGTAGTGCCCGGACTAGCGGGGGGACCGGGGAGCTGTTTTTT.

This chain links TRBV24-1 with TRBJ2-1, with D tentatively TRBD2 (6 bases). Trimming cost V 4 bases and J 2 bases, with 8 bases left between them. In germline, CDR1 is KGHDR, CDR2 SFDVKD. The CDR3 totals 14 residues. In DNA form, the CDR3 reads TGTGCCACCAGTGACTTAGCGGCCTACAATGAGCAGTTCTTC. This sequence encodes CATSDLAAYNEQFF.

The gene calls are TRBV9 and TRBJ2-2; D may be TRBD1 (5 bases). CDR1 is SGDLS and CDR2 is YYNGEE in the germline V gene. This CDR3 is built from 15 residues. The V end lost 0 bases, the J end lost 2 bases, and 8 bases lay between the germline ends. Here the CDR3 DNA reads TGTGCCAGCAGCGTAGTAGGGGCTAACACCGGGGAGCTGTTTTTT. This gives the protein CASSVVGANTGELFF.

For this clone: Mismatch with germline at one junction end may stem from a read error. The genes are TRBV29-1 and TRBJ2-7; TRBD1 agrees at 11 bases. CDR1 and CDR2 (germline): SQVTM, ANQGSEA. The CDR3 has 12 residues. The CDR3 loop reads CSVEGDRGEQYF. For the CDR3, the DNA is TGCAGCGTCGAAGGGGACAGGGGGGAGCAGTACTTC.

The rearrangement joins TRBV3-1 (or the pseudogene TRBV3-2) to TRBJ1-2, with 9 bases aligning to TRBD1. Germline V gene data show CDR1 as LGHDT and CDR2 as YNNKEL (reference sequence). This CDR3 comprises 15 residues. With 2 bases clipped from V and 6 bases from J, the junction kept 7 bases outside the gene matches. DNA for the CDR3: TGTGCCAGCAGCCAACTGGACAGGGGAACCCATGGCTACACCTTC. The encoded protein is CASSQLDRGTHGYTF.

The chain carries TRBV28 and TRBJ1-2; TRBD1 might be the D (6 bases). Trimming removed 7 bases from V and 4 bases from J, with 19 bases in between. Germline assignment: CDR1 MDHEN and CDR2 SYDVKM. The CDR3 has 15 residues. CDR3 loop: CASKPLSQGSYGYTF. CDR3 DNA sequence: TGTGCCAGCAAACCATTATCCCAGGGGAGCTATGGCTACACCTTC.

The V call is TRBV24-1, the J call TRBJ2-3; the match to TRBD2 covers 11 bases. The trim removed 2 bases at V and 6 bases at J, leaving 6 bases unmatched. CDR3 length: 16 residues. The germline V gene has CDR1 KGHDR and CDR2 SFDVKD. Here the CDR3 reads CATSDSLAGVLDTQYF. DNA for the CDR3: TGTGCCACCAGTGATTCACTAGCGGGAGTCCTGGATACGCAGTATTTT.

This clone was seen more than once but under ten times. The rearrangement joins TRBV4-3 to TRBJ2-7, with 12 positions matching TRBD2. Germline V gene data show CDR1 as LGHNA and CDR2 as YSLEER. The CDR3 length is 15 residues. Trimming removed 5 bases from V and 3 bases from J; junction bases left unmatched: 5. CDR3 in amino acids: CASSGRTSGIYEQYF. The CDR3 DNA sequence: TGCGCCAGCAGCGGGAGGACTAGCGGGATCTACGAGCAGTACTTC.

This clone was seen just once. The V gene is TRBV7-9, the J gene TRBJ2-7, with a tentative D call TRBD2 (5 bases). Trimming removed 0 bases from V and 7 bases from J, with 10 bases in between. Germline V lookup: CDR1 SEHNR, CDR2 FQNEAQ (reference sequence). This CDR3 has 13 residues. The CDR3, as DNA: TGTGCCAGCAGCTTAGCAGGGCCGGGGGAGCAGTACTTC. As protein: CASSLAGPGEQYF.

The rearrangement uses TRBV9 and TRBJ1-3, with D possibly being TRBD1 (5 bases). Germline V lookup: CDR1 SGDLS, CDR2 YYNGEE. CDR3 length: 16 residues. Trimming shortened V by 4 bases and J by 1 base, and 15 bases separated the two germline ends. CDR3 nucleotide sequence: TGTGCCAGCAGCTTAAGTCGACAGCTGTCTGGAAACACCATATATTTT. Protein sequence: CASSLSRQLSGNTIYF.